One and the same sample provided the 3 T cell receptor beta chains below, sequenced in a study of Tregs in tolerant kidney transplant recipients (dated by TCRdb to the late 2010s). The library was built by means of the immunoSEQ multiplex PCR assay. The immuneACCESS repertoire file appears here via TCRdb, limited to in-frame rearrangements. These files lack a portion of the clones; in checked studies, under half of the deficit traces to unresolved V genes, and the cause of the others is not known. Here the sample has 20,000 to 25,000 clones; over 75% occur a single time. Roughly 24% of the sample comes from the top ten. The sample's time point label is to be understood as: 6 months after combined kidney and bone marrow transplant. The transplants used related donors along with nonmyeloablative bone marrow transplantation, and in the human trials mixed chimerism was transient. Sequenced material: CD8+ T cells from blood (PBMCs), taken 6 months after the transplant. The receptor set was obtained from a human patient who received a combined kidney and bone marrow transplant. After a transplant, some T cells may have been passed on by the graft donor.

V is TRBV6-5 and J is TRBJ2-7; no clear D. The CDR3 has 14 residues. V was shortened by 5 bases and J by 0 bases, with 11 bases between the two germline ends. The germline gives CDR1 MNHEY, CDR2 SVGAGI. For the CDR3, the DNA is TGTGCCAGCAGTGAATACCGCGGCTCCTACGAGCAGTACTTC. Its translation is CASSEYRGSYEQYF.

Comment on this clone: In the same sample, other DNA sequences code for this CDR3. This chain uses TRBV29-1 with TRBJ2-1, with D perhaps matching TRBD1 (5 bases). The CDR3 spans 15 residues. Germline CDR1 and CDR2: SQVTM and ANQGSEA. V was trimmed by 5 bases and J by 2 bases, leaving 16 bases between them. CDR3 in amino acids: CSVLDWQGAYNEQFF. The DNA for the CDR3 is TGCAGCGTTCTTGACTGGCAAGGGGCCTACAATGAGCAGTTCTTC.

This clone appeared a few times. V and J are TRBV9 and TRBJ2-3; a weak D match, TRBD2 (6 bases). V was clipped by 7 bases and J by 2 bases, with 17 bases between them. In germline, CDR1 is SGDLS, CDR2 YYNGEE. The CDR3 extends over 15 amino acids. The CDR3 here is CASDRWGTHTDTQYF. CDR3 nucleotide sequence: TGTGCCAGCGATAGGTGGGGGACTCACACAGATACGCAGTATTTT.